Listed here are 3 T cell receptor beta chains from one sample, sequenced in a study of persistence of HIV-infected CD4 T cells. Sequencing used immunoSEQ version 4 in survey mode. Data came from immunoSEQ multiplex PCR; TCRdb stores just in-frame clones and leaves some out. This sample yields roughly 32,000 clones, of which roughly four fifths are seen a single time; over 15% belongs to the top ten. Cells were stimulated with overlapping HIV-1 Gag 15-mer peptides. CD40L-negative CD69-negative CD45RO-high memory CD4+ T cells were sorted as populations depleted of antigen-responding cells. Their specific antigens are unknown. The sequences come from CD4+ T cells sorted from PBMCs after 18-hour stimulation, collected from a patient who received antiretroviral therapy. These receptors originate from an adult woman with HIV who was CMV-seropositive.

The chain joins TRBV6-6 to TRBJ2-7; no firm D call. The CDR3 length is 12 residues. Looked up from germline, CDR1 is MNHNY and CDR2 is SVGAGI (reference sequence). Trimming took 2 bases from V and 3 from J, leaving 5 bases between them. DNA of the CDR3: TGTGCCAGCAGTTACGGGTACTACGAGCAGTACTTC. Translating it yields CASSYGYYEQYF.

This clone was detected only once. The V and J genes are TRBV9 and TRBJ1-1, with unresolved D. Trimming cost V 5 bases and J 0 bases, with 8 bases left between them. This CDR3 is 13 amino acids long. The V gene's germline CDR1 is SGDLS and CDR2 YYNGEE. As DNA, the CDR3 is TGTGCCAGCAGTTCTGATATGAACACTGAAGCTTTCTTT. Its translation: CASSSDMNTEAFF.

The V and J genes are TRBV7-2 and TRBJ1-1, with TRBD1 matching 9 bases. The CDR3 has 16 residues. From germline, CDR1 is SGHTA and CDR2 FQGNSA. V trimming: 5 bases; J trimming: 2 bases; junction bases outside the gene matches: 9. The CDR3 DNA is TGTGCCAGCAGCCGGCCGGGACAGGGAAGAAACACTGAAGCTTTCTTT. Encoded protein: CASSRPGQGRNTEAFF.